This TCR beta chain was captured in a study of blood T cell repertoires in COVID-19 (dated by TCRdb to the early 2020s). About the study as a whole: Collaborator samples came from the United States, Italy and Spain and covered acute and convalescent phases of COVID-19. A freely available public database, intended as a resource for researchers studying the immune response to SARS-CoV-2, is where the repertoires were released. The material from the prospective study consisted of cDNA or gDNA derived from T cells, B-cell-depleted T cells, or PBMCs. Where available, HLA class I and class II types were taken from metadata supplied by the sample provider and were not determined by assay-based typing. Nearly every sample came with metadata listing a de-identified subject ID, COVID-19 status, age in years and sex. The samples were drawn from two sources: the first 160 participants of the ongoing ImmuneRACE study, and 950 to 1,500 subjects contributed by 6 global collaborators. Deeply sampled blood TCRbeta repertoires from subjects exposed to, actively infected with, or recovered from COVID-19 were included in the dataset.

Findings and caveats that apply to the study as a whole: The amount of clinical and demographic metadata varied by source and participant and was provided uncurated.

Whole blood was collected in K2EDTA tubes by collaborating institutions according to the institutions' own protocols. For TCRbeta analysis, collaborators shipped samples as frozen whole blood, isolated PBMCs, or DNA extracted from either of those sample types. The immunoSEQ Assay, a bias-controlled multiplex PCR, was used to amplify TCRbeta CDR3 regions from genomic DNA. The published analysis was carried out like this. The number of nucleated cells in each sample was estimated from the amplification of reference gene primers within the assay. Sequence reads were collapsed and filtered to measure the absolute abundance of every unique TCRbeta CDR3 rearrangement. For each sample, productive Simpson clonality was calculated by taking the square root of Simpson's diversity index across productive rearrangements. Sourced from immuneACCESS, this table was stored by TCRdb with only in-frame sequences that have V and J called. A share of the clones is absent; for the studies checked, an unresolved V gene accounts for under half, and the remainder has no known explanation. From that table come the V and J calls and clone size; the DNA was used to work out D and trimming. The sample table shows roughly 120,000 clones, and over 75% are seen once. Roughly 10% of the sample lies in the top ten.

Turning to this clone: No cognate antigen has been identified for it. The sample holds no much larger clone one base away, and base qualities are not on file.

CDR1 and CDR2 were assigned from the germline V gene (reference sequence) as SEHNR and FQNEAQ. Ends trimmed: V by 5 bases, J by 6 bases; bases unmatched to a gene: 16. Including cysteine and phenylalanine, the CDR3 has 18 amino acids. Solely the CDR3 DNA is kept, with 54 bases framed from the first base. The sequence was collected from a man older than 75 with acute or convalescent COVID-19. Sequences were obtained from peripheral blood. The V and J segments used are TRBV7-9 and TRBJ2-5; TRBD1 lines up with 12 middle nucleotides. DNA sequence: TGTGCCAGCAGCCCGGAATACCCCGGGACAGGGGGCGGAAAGACCCAGTACTTC. Protein translation: CASSPEYPGTGGGKTQYF.